There are many counts of the clone carrying this TCR beta chain. What it binds is not known. The record originates from a study of regulatory T cells in long-lasting Graves disease. HTBI primers from iRepertoire and Arm-PCR of CDR3 regions yielded the TCR beta libraries. TCRdb re-derived calls from the multiplex PCR reads in MiXCR, one entry per CDR3 protein. The sample has almost 450,000 distinct CDR3 sequences, around 17% seen once. Time point here: newly diagnosed GD, antithyroid drugs for less than 3 months. Making the TCR library involved RNA that had been extracted from PBMCs. Graves' disease diagnoses used American Thyroid Association guidelines. Germline V gives CDR1 MNHEY, CDR2 SVGAGI. Trimming stripped 3 bases from V and 7 bases from J, with 12 bases between. This CDR3 has 13 residues. Study-wide results and limits: Among samples with persistent disease, TRBV28, TRBJ1-2 and TRBJ2-5 were favored.

These sequences were also reported in another study, on T cells in Graves' hyperthyroidism and ophthalmopathy. That source notes: When the TCR CDR3 underwent first-round RT-PCR, the HTBI primer set was used.

The chain joins TRBV6-5 to TRBJ2-5; D perhaps matches TRBD2 (6 bases). The clonotype was recovered from a woman younger than 45 with Graves disease. The input for sequencing was peripheral blood mononuclear cells (PBMCs), taken at new diagnosis, from a patient treated with antithyroid drugs. CDR3 loop: CASSYGVEGTQYF. The CDR3 region has the DNA TGTGCCAGCAGTTATGGGGTGGAGGGGACCCAGTACTTC.